This TCR beta chain originates from a study of vaccination and CD4 T cells after COVID-19 (dated by TCRdb to 2021 to 2024). Looking at the study overall: Every convalescent patient had a positive nasal swab PCR test for SARS-CoV-2, with mild disease in 8 to 10 patients and severe disease in one. The convalescent cohort comprised six males and four females, including two Hispanic individuals, seven Caucasians, two Asians and one multiracial person. Two doses of either the Pfizer-BioNTech BNT162b2 vaccine (n=8) or the Moderna mRNA-1273 vaccine (n=2) were administered to participants. Post-COVID blood samples from convalescent patients were collected a median of roughly 100 days after diagnosis, with a range of roughly 30 to 170 days. Post-vaccine blood samples were obtained a median of around 67 days after the second vaccine dose, with a range of about 12 to 241 days. Culture stimuli were overlapping spike peptide pools from SARS-CoV-2 and from the common cold coronaviruses HCoV-NL63, HCoV-OC43 and HCoV-229E. Control cultures received a CEFX viral epitope pool as the positive control, an HIV-1 Nef peptide pool as the negative control, or no peptide. The spike-specific CD4+ TCR repertoire was compared before and after mRNA vaccination in 10 COVID-19 convalescent patients and a handful of infection-naive healthy vaccine recipients. The study at large found these results: The median number of SARS-CoV-2-reactive clonotypes rose from about 23 after infection to some 40 after vaccination, but the change was not significant. In convalescent patients, a median around 89% of post-vaccine SARS-CoV-2-reactive clones were detected only after vaccination, suggesting vaccine-specific priming. In convalescent patients, nearly all vaccine-specific clones (304 of 307) were found to be mono-reactive for SARS-CoV-2 spike rather than cross-reactive with common cold coronaviruses. Only a relatively small number of convalescent patients were included in the study, and early timepoints following natural infection were not analyzed.

As concerns this clonotype: Its recognized antigen is unknown. No much larger clone is present one base from it, and per-base qualities are unavailable.

V was cut back by 3 bases and J by 5 bases, leaving a gap of 16 bases between them. The CDR3 measures 15 amino acids from cysteine to phenylalanine. Left in the record is the CDR3 DNA by itself, 45 bases read in frame from the first base. Libraries came from PCR. DNA from cultured CD4+ T cells was subjected to TCR sequencing with the Oncomine TCR Beta short-read assay at the Johns Hopkins FTIC core. The QIAamp micro DNA kit was used to extract genomic DNA from the cultured CD4+ T cells. Oncomine TCR Beta libraries from cultured CD4+ T cells were pooled using unique dual indexes and sequenced on an Illumina iSeq 100. As for the original processing: Non-productive sequences were filtered out, and CDR3s that did not start with C, did not end with F or W, or were shorter than 7 amino acids were discarded. Antigen-specific clonotypes were identified with the MANAFEST web application by comparing peptide-stimulated wells with reference and other culture wells. Positive clones required FDR below 0.05, an odds ratio above 5, and productive frequency above 0.1% in at least two of three replicate wells. A clonotype counted as cross-reactive if it showed significant expansion both in the SARS-CoV-2 spike wells and in at least one common cold coronavirus spike condition. Using R version 3.6.1, CDR3 homology was evaluated through Levenshtein distances (stringdist) along with unrooted phylogenetic trees (ape). TCRdb redid the processing of the public reads, applying fastp at Q25 and MiXCR, and retained in-frame beta chains. Records with the same CDR3 protein are collapsed into one entry carrying the most frequent genes and DNA. TCRdb's processing, not the authors', yielded these V and J calls. A total of about 16,000 distinct CDR3 sequences appear in this sample, approximately 57% of them only once. The biggest ten clones account for around 8.9% of the sample.

The sample's treatment or condition label is to be understood as: 10-day PBMC culture with coronavirus spike peptide pools or control peptides (ViraFEST assay). The ViraFEST assay was used in the study, in which antigen-specific T cells were expanded with peptide pools and expanded clonotypes were subsequently identified by TCR sequencing. The convalescent patients' positive SARS-CoV-2 PCR tests were from March to December 2020, which was before the Alpha, Beta and Delta variants emerged in the United States. Each well held 2 million to 2.5 million PBMCs cultured with roughly 10 ug/ml peptide pools in IMDM containing roughly 4.7% human AB serum and 7.5 to 10 IU/ml IL-2. On days 3 and 7, half of the culture medium was replaced with fresh IL-2-containing medium. Once the cells had been in culture for roughly 11 days, the EasySep CD4+ T cell isolation kit was used to isolate CD4+ T cells by negative selection. Ficoll-Paque Plus gradient centrifugation was used to isolate PBMCs from whole blood, and the isolated PBMCs were then either used fresh or cryopreserved at -140C. Each culture condition was generally run in triplicate wells.

This chain is built from TRBV12-3 or TRBV12-4 and TRBJ2-5; the D assignment is uncertain and may be TRBD1 or TRBD2, with 5 bases supporting each. Sequenced sample: CD4+ T cells from blood, cultured in vitro. The sequence came from a human donor who had recovered from COVID-19. CDR3 reads: CASSFGRRWGETQYF. The DNA sequence is TGTGCCAGCAGTTTCGGACGGAGGTGGGGGGAGACCCAGTACTTC.